This entry lists 20 T cell receptor beta chains sequenced from one sample in a study of control samples from healthy donors and cancer patients. Produced via immunoSEQ multiplex PCR; TCRdb's table is partial and in-frame only. Of about 150,000 clones in the sample, 85% to 95% were seen once. Sequenced input: PBMCs. The receptors derive from a man aged 55 to 70 with colorectal cancer.

The chain links TRBV7-9 to TRBJ2-2; 7 nucleotides agree with TRBD1. Germline CDR1 reads SEHNR; CDR2 reads FQNEAQ (reference sequence). The CDR3 is 15 amino acids. After removal of 4 bases from V and 6 bases from J, the junction contained 8 bases not matched to a gene. The CDR3 loop reads CASSSRQGWPGELFF. The CDR3 DNA is TGTGCCAGCAGCTCTCGACAGGGTTGGCCCGGGGAGCTGTTTTTT.

The V gene is TRBV27, the J gene TRBJ2-7, with D possibly TRBD1 on 5 matching bases. V was trimmed by 5 bases and J by 2 bases, leaving 16 bases between them. This CDR3 contains 15 residues. Per the germline V gene, CDR1 is MNHEY and CDR2 is SMNVEV (reference sequence). The CDR3 spells CASSPRYRLTYEQYF. DNA for the CDR3: TGTGCCAGCAGTCCACGCTACAGGTTAACCTACGAGCAGTACTTC.

This chain links TRBV2 with TRBJ1-1; 9 bases align to TRBD1. CDR3 size: 13 residues. The V gene's germline CDR1 is SNHLY and CDR2 FYNNEI. V dropped 4 bases and J dropped 3; count of bases not matched to a gene: 0. As DNA, the CDR3 is TGTGCCAGCAGTGGACAGGGGGACACTGAAGCTTTCTTT. Translating gives CASSGQGDTEAFF.

CDR3 sequence: CASSLSGARNQPQHF. CDR3 coding DNA: TGTGCCAGCAGTTTATCGGGGGCGCGGAATCAGCCCCAGCATTTT. The chain links TRBV28 to TRBJ1-5; D possibly corresponds to TRBD1 (6 bases). CDR1 and CDR2 from the germline V gene are MDHEN and SYDVKM. V was pared by 1 base and J by 4 bases, with 11 bases between. The CDR3 is made up of 15 amino acids.

J is TRBJ1-6 and V is TRBV19; 10 bases fit TRBD1. The V and J ends lost 7 bases and 6 bases, in that order; junction bases with no gene match: 6. This CDR3 has 15 residues. Germline V gives CDR1 LNHDA, CDR2 SQIVND (reference sequence). CDR3 bases: TGTGCCAGTACGGGCGACAGGGGGCGTAATTCACCCCTCCACTTT. Translated, it gives CASTGDRGRNSPLHF.

V gene TRBV6-2 or TRBV6-3 combines with J gene TRBJ2-1, with D uncertain. Germline CDR1 and CDR2: MNHEY and SVGEGT. V was clipped by 0 bases and J by 4 bases, with 4 bases between them. The CDR3 spans 13 residues. The CDR3 loop reads CASSYSRYNEQFF. The CDR3 DNA follows: TGTGCCAGCAGTTACTCCAGGTACAATGAGCAGTTCTTC.

This clone has a handful of counts. The genes are TRBV5-1 and TRBJ1-6; D not certain. CDR3 size: 13 residues. V lost 0 bases and J 7 bases, leaving 5 bases between the germline ends. The germline CDR1 and CDR2 sequences are SGHRS and YFSETQ. CDR3 DNA: TGCGCCAGCAGCTTGGACGTGAATTCACCCCTCCACTTT. Encoded protein: CASSLDVNSPLHF.

This chain joins TRBV24-1 and TRBJ1-2, with TRBD1 identical over 9 bases. This CDR3 spans 16 amino acids. V was clipped by 7 bases and J by 8 bases; unmatched bases: 16. Per germline, CDR1 KGHDR and CDR2 SFDVKD. The CDR3 loop reads CATSDPGQGVVYGYTF. CDR3 nucleotide sequence: TGTGCCACCAGCGATCCGGGACAGGGAGTTGTCTACGGCTACACCTTC.

The chain recombines TRBV5-1 with TRBJ2-5, with 11 bases aligning to TRBD1. Per germline, CDR1 SGHRS and CDR2 YFSETQ. V was clipped by 0 bases and J by 5 bases; unmatched bases: 9. The CDR3 runs to 17 residues. CDR3 bases: TGCGCCAGCAGCTTGGCCTACGGACAGGGGGCGTGGGAGACCCAGTACTTC. Its protein is CASSLAYGQGAWETQYF. The full variable domain, its missing parts supplied by reference TRBV5-1 and TRBJ2-5, is KAGVTQTPRYLIKTRGQQVTLSCSPISGHRSVSWYQQTPGQGLQFLFEYFSETQRNKGNFPGRFSGRQFSNSRSEMNVSTLELGDSALYLCASSLAYGQGAWETQYFGPGTRLLVL.

The chain couples TRBV5-1 to TRBJ1-2; 9 bases agree with TRBD1. CDR3 size: 14 residues. V lost 4 bases and J lost 6; bases outside the gene matches: 7. Germline V gene sequence: CDR1 SGHRS, CDR2 YFSETQ. CDR3 amino acids: CASSPGQGTDGYTF. CDR3 sequence (DNA): TGCGCCAGCAGCCCTGGACAGGGGACCGATGGCTACACCTTC.

The CDR3 protein is CASNSQGVGEQFF. CDR3 bases: TGTGCCAGCAACTCGCAGGGGGTCGGGGAGCAGTTCTTC. The chain is built from TRBV11-1 and TRBJ2-1, with 7 bases identical to TRBD1. Per germline, CDR1 SGHAT and CDR2 FQDESV (reference sequence). There are 13 residues in the CDR3. Trimming took 7 bases from V and 10 from J; bases not matched to a gene: 10.

J is TRBJ1-4 and V is TRBV7-9; no definite D call. Germline CDR1 is SEHNR and CDR2 is FQNEAQ (reference sequence). The CDR3 extends over 15 amino acids. V gave up 2 bases and J gave up 5 bases, with 12 bases separating them. The CDR3 bases are TGTGCCAGCAGCTTATCCCCACAGAGCAATGAAAAACTGTTTTTT. Its translation: CASSLSPQSNEKLFF.

The chain joins TRBV19 to TRBJ2-3; unclear D gene. The CDR3 sequence is 13 residues long. Looked up from germline, CDR1 is LNHDA and CDR2 is SQIVND (reference sequence). V lost 3 bases and J lost 2, with 6 bases in between. For the CDR3, the DNA is TGTGCCAGTAGTATTGCAAACACAGATACGCAGTATTTT. This codes for CASSIANTDTQYF.

The chain links TRBV6-5 to TRBJ2-7, with D maybe TRBD1 (6 bases). The CDR3 totals 15 residues. In germline, CDR1 is MNHEY, CDR2 SVGAGI. V was pared by 6 bases and J by 0 bases, with 15 bases between. The CDR3 region is CASSPHRATSYEQYF. The CDR3 coding sequence is TGTGCCAGCAGCCCACACAGGGCAACCTCCTACGAGCAGTACTTC.

The chain has TRBV3-1 (or the pseudogene TRBV3-2) and TRBJ2-5; tentatively, D is TRBD1 or TRBD2 (5 bases each). This CDR3 contains 13 residues. The germline V and J ends were trimmed by 4 bases and 5 bases, with 11 bases remaining between them. The germline CDR1 and CDR2 sequences are LGHDT and YNNKEL (reference sequence). The CDR3 loop reads CASSLGPGETQYF. As DNA, the CDR3 is TGTGCCAGCAGCCTGGGACCCGGGGAGACCCAGTACTTC.

This clone appeared a single time. This sequence joins TRBV27 and TRBJ2-7, with 7 bases matching TRBD2. Trimming cost V 3 bases and J 3 bases; bases outside gene matches: 5. The germline gives CDR1 MNHEY, CDR2 SMNVEV (reference sequence). This CDR3 region has 14 residues. Here the CDR3 DNA reads TGTGCCAGCAGTTTGACGACGGGGGGCTACGAGCAGTACTTC. Encoded protein: CASSLTTGGYEQYF.

The V gene is TRBV5-4, the J gene TRBJ2-1; D possibly corresponds to TRBD2 (5 bases). The germline V gene has CDR1 SGHNT and CDR2 YYREEE (reference sequence). V was clipped by 3 bases and J by 9 bases, with 10 bases between them. The CDR3 has 12 amino acids. The CDR3 DNA sequence: TGTGCCAGCAGCTCCGGGGATAGTGAGCAGTTCTTC. Residues: CASSSGDSEQFF.

This CDR3 reads CASSLGTSGVQETQYF. Written as DNA, the CDR3 is TGCGCCAGCAGCCTCGGGACTAGCGGGGTACAAGAGACCCAGTACTTC. The chain is built from TRBV5-1 and TRBJ2-5; the match to TRBD2 covers 13 bases. The CDR3 runs 16 residues. V lost 4 bases and J lost 2; bases outside the gene matches: 5. Germline loops: CDR1 SGHRS, CDR2 YFSETQ.

The chain links TRBV5-1 to TRBJ1-3; 8 bases agree with TRBD1. Germline V gene sequence: CDR1 SGHRS, CDR2 YFSETQ. V was pared by 4 bases and J by 4 bases, with 4 bases of the junction left unmatched. The CDR3 is made up of 14 amino acids. Written as DNA, the CDR3 is TGCGCCAGCAGCCCTCAGGGGGCAGGAAACACCATATATTTT. Encoded protein: CASSPQGAGNTIYF. The full variable domain, rest sourced from reference TRBV5-1 and TRBJ1-3, is KAGVTQTPRYLIKTRGQQVTLSCSPISGHRSVSWYQQTPGQGLQFLFEYFSETQRNKGNFPGRFSGRQFSNSRSEMNVSTLELGDSALYLCASSPQGAGNTIYFGEGSWLTVV.

Turning to this clone: Within the sample, other DNA sequences also encode this same CDR3. The chain's CDR3 is CASSQGQGAYNEQFF. The CDR3 DNA follows: TGTGCCAGCAGCCAAGGGCAGGGGGCTTACAATGAGCAGTTCTTC. The chain carries TRBV3-1 (or the pseudogene TRBV3-2) and TRBJ2-1; TRBD1 matches at 8 bases. V trimming: 1 base; J trimming: 4 bases; junction bases outside the gene matches: 3. Germline loops: CDR1 LGHDT, CDR2 YNNKEL (reference sequence). The CDR3 length is 15 residues.